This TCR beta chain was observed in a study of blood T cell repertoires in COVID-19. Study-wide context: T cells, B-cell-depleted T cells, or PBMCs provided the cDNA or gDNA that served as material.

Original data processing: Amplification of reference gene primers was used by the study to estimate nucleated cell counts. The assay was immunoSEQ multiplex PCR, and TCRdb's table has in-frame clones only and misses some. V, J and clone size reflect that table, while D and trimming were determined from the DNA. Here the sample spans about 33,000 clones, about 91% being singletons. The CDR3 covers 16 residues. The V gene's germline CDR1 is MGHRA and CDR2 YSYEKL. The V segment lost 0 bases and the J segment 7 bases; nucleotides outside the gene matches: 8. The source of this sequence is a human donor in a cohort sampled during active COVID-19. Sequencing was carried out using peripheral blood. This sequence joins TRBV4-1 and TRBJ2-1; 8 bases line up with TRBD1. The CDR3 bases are TGCGCCAGCAGCCAAGAATGGCAGGGGGCCAGTAATGAGCAGTTCTTC. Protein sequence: CASSQEWQGASNEQFF.